The 27 T cell receptor beta chains below were found in one sample sequenced in a study of T cell repertoires in cytomegalovirus infection. Via MiXCR, TCRdb re-called the reads, giving one row per CDR3 protein. Of tens of thousands of distinct CDR3 sequences in the sample, just under 4% were seen once. Specimen: PBMCs. These receptor sequences come from a human donor in good health (CMV status not recorded). Some clones in this sample may be carry-over from other donors' samples.

This clonotype was found many times. The rearrangement links TRBV28 to TRBJ2-7, with 11 bases that match TRBD2. The CDR3 is made up of 14 amino acids. Germline CDR1 and CDR2: MDHEN and SYDVKM. Unmatched junction bases numbered 10, after V lost 11 bases and J lost 4 bases. The CDR3 DNA sequence: TGTGCCTCCCAGGTAGCGGGAGGGGATTACGAGCAGTACTTC. Residues: CASQVAGGDYEQYF.

This clonotype was found many times. The V and J genes are TRBV7-6 and TRBJ1-1, with D possibly being TRBD1 (5 bases). Per the germline V gene, CDR1 is SGHVS and CDR2 is FNYEAQ. This CDR3 comprises 15 residues. Trimming took off 6 bases at V and 4 bases at J, with 18 bases between the two ends. CDR3 nucleotides: TGTGCCAGCAGAGAAAGGGCGGGGCTGGGCACTGAAGCTTTCTTT. Its translation: CASRERAGLGTEAFF.

This clonotype was picked up many times. The chain is built from TRBV7-4 and TRBJ2-4, with 14 bases lining up with TRBD2. The V segment lost 4 bases and the J segment 2 bases; nucleotides outside the gene matches: 10. The V gene's germline CDR1 is SGHVT and CDR2 SQSDAQ. This CDR3 comprises 19 residues. The CDR3 coding sequence is TGTGCCAGCAGCTCCTCCAGGACTAGCGGGGGGACCTCCAAAAACATTCAGTACTTC. It is translated as CASSSSRTSGGTSKNIQYF. Full variable domain (remainder filled in from reference TRBV7-4 and TRBJ2-4): GAGVSQSPRYKVAKRGRDVALRCDSISGHVTLYWYRQTLGQGSEVLTYSQSDAQRDKSGRPSGRFSAERPERSVSTLKIQRTEQGDSAVYLCASSSSRTSGGTSKNIQYFGAGTRLSVL.

This clonotype was counted ten times or more. V gene TRBV6-1 combines with J gene TRBJ1-4; 11 nucleotides agree with TRBD1. The CDR3 extends over 14 amino acids. Trimming took 6 bases from V and 8 from J; bases not matched to a gene: 5. The germline V gene encodes CDR1 MNHNS and CDR2 SASEGT. CDR3 loop: CASRGQGAKEKLFF. Written as DNA, the CDR3 is TGTGCCAGCAGAGGACAGGGGGCAAAAGAAAAACTGTTTTTT.

V usage is TRBV7-2 and J usage is TRBJ2-1; D assignment may be TRBD1 or TRBD2 (5 bases each). Trimming took off 3 bases at V and 0 bases at J, with 12 bases between the two ends. The CDR3 has 16 residues. The germline CDR1 and CDR2 sequences are SGHTA and FQGNSA. The CDR3 region has the DNA TGTGCCAGCAGCTTTGGGGGATTATCCTCCTACAATGAGCAGTTCTTC. Translation: CASSFGGLSSYNEQFF.

This clonotype has a count of ten or more. The chain combines TRBV7-2 with TRBJ2-7, with D perhaps matching TRBD2 (7 bases). This CDR3 spans 15 amino acids. V lost 4 bases and J lost 4, with 17 bases in between. CDR1 is SGHTA, CDR2 FQGNSA, per germline. In DNA, the CDR3 is TGTGCCAGCAGCTCTCTTTCGGGGGGACATTACGAGCAGTACTTC. The encoded protein is CASSSLSGGHYEQYF.

This clonotype was counted ten times or more. This chain connects TRBV6-2 or TRBV6-3 to TRBJ2-1, with TRBD1 as a possible D gene (5 bases). V lost 0 bases and J lost 2, with 8 bases in between. CDR3 length equals 15 residues. The germline gives CDR1 MNHEY, CDR2 SVGEGT. The CDR3 loop is CASSYSGATYNEQFF. CDR3 in DNA: TGTGCCAGCAGTTACTCTGGGGCTACCTACAATGAGCAGTTCTTC.

This clonotype occurred many times. The chain employs TRBV2 and TRBJ2-7; 8 bases are a match to TRBD2. The CDR3 runs 14 residues. Germline CDR1 reads SNHLY; CDR2 reads FYNNEI. The junction had 10 bases not matched to a gene; V was cut back by 6 bases and J by 6 bases. CDR3 loop: CASRETGGLGEQYF. Here the CDR3 DNA reads TGTGCCAGCAGGGAGACGGGGGGGTTGGGCGAGCAGTACTTC.

The table lists this clonotype with many counts. The chain is built from TRBV7-9 and TRBJ2-6, with D unclear. There are 17 residues in the CDR3. Trimming left V 3 bases short and J 2 bases short, with 14 bases between. CDR1 and CDR2 from the germline V gene are SEHNR and FQNEAQ (reference sequence). CDR3 sequence: CASSFSSSMAGANVLTF. The DNA for the CDR3 is TGTGCCAGCAGCTTTAGCTCTTCTATGGCTGGGGCCAACGTCCTGACTTTC.

The chain joins TRBV19 to TRBJ2-1; 8 bases are shared with TRBD2. The CDR3 extends over 15 amino acids. Germline CDR1 and CDR2: LNHDA and SQIVND (reference sequence). After removal of 6 bases from V and 2 bases from J, the junction contained 6 bases not matched to a gene. The CDR3 nucleotides are TGTGCCAGTAGCTGGACTAGCCTGACCTACAATGAGCAGTTCTTC. It translates to CASSWTSLTYNEQFF. The complete variable domain, with remaining parts taken from reference TRBV19 and TRBJ2-1, reads DGGITQSPKYLFRKEGQNVTLSCEQNLNHDAMYWYRQDPGQGLRLIYYSQIVNDFQKGDIAEGYSVSREKKESFPLTVTSAQKNPTAFYLCASSWTSLTYNEQFFGPGTRLTVL.

This clonotype has at least ten counts. This chain joins TRBV7-6 and TRBJ1-4, with D unclear. The CDR3 length is 12 residues. The ends were cut back, 4 bases at V and 5 bases at J, with 5 bases in the middle. Germline lookup yields CDR1 SGHVS and CDR2 FNYEAQ. CDR3 in amino acids: CASSSSNEKLFF. The DNA for the CDR3 is TGTGCCAGCAGCTCTTCAAATGAAAAACTGTTTTTT.

This clonotype has only a few counts. The V and J genes are TRBV7-2 and TRBJ1-3, with a possible D match to TRBD1 (5 bases). Germline V lookup: CDR1 SGHTA, CDR2 FQGNSA. The CDR3 sequence is 13 residues long. V lost 5 bases, J lost 9 bases, and 14 bases lay in between. The CDR3 reads CASSPDWQGTIYF. The CDR3 region has the DNA TGTGCCAGCAGCCCTGATTGGCAGGGCACCATATATTTT.

The chain employs TRBV6-2 or TRBV6-3 and TRBJ1-2; D not resolved. Germline CDR1 is MNHEY and CDR2 is SVGEGT. Trimming took 4 bases from V and 4 from J, leaving 7 bases between them. The CDR3 totals 12 residues. CDR3 sequence reads: CASSFPFYGYTF. In DNA form, the CDR3 reads TGTGCCAGCAGTTTTCCCTTCTATGGCTACACCTTC.

This clonotype has a count of ten or more. V is TRBV28 and J is TRBJ1-2; D remains unclear. Per germline, CDR1 MDHEN and CDR2 SYDVKM. The CDR3 length is 12 residues. Trimming removed 5 bases at V and 4 bases at J, with 8 bases between. The CDR3 region is CASSPGGYGYTF. The CDR3 nucleotides are TGTGCCAGCAGTCCGGGTGGCTATGGCTACACCTTC.

The table lists this clonotype with many counts. The V gene is TRBV7-6, the J gene TRBJ1-1; D is possibly TRBD1 (6 bases). CDR1 and CDR2 (germline): SGHVS, FNYEAQ. Trimming cost V 5 bases and J 10 bases, with 29 bases left between them. The CDR3 runs to 17 residues. CDR3 loop: CASSSPFTMGAYRRAFF. The DNA for the CDR3 is TGTGCCAGCAGCAGCCCCTTCACCATGGGGGCGTATCGTCGAGCTTTCTTT.

This clonotype was seen ten or more times. V gene TRBV28 combines with J gene TRBJ1-5, with 8 nucleotides matching TRBD1. Germline assignment: CDR1 MDHEN and CDR2 SYDVKM. Trimming removed 2 bases from V and 4 bases from J; junction bases left unmatched: 19. This CDR3 is 20 amino acids long. The CDR3 bases are TGTGCCAGCAGTTTAAGAGGACAGGGTACGCCTACGGGTCGGAATCAGCCCCAGCATTTT. This encodes CASSLRGQGTPTGRNQPQHF.

This clonotype was found many times. The chain joins TRBV7-2 to TRBJ1-1, with a possible D match to TRBD1 (5 bases). Per germline, CDR1 SGHTA and CDR2 FQGNSA. Trimming cost V 3 bases and J 1 base, with 12 bases left between them. The CDR3 extends over 15 amino acids. The CDR3 DNA reads as TGTGCCAGCAGCTTGGCCGGGACGGAGAACACTGAAGCTTTCTTT. Translation gives CASSLAGTENTEAFF.

This clonotype was seen at least ten times. The chain links TRBV7-3 to TRBJ2-1; possible D gene TRBD1, 6 bases. The CDR3 consists of 14 residues. CDR1 is SGHTA and CDR2 is FQGTGA in the germline V gene. With 5 bases removed from V and 6 bases from J, the gap between germline ends came to 14 bases. CDR3: CASSPAGRGNEQFF. The CDR3 nucleotides read TGTGCCAGCAGCCCCGCCGGCAGGGGCAATGAGCAGTTCTTC.

This clonotype was detected many times. The chain couples TRBV6-2 or TRBV6-3 to TRBJ2-7; D may be TRBD1 (5 bases). Germline V gene data show CDR1 as MNHEY and CDR2 as SVGEGT. This CDR3 is built from 14 residues. V was cut by 6 bases and J by 5 bases, with 17 bases left in between. The CDR3 DNA reads as TGTGCCAGCAGAAACCCCTACAGGACCGACGAGCAGTACTTC. Residues: CASRNPYRTDEQYF.

There are many counts of this clonotype. The chain carries TRBV6-1 and TRBJ1-1; D not resolved. V was trimmed by 4 bases and J by 7 bases, leaving 22 bases between them. This CDR3 region has 16 residues. Germline lookup yields CDR1 MNHNS and CDR2 SASEGT. CDR3 sequence: CASSAMSKARVFEAFF. For the CDR3, the DNA is TGTGCCAGCAGTGCCATGTCAAAGGCCCGGGTGTTTGAAGCTTTCTTT.

This clonotype was observed at least ten times. The V call is TRBV7-8, the J call TRBJ2-7; D is possibly TRBD1 (5 bases). V was clipped by 5 bases and J by 4 bases, with 9 bases between them. Germline CDR1 is SGHVS and CDR2 is FQNEAQ. The length of the CDR3 is 12 residues. The CDR3 coding sequence is TGTGCCAGCAGCCCGACAGAATACGAGCAGTACTTC. Translated: CASSPTEYEQYF.

In its sample, this clonotype was seen many times. This chain uses TRBV7-8 with TRBJ1-6; TRBD1 aligns across 7 bases. Germline CDR1 SGHVS, CDR2 FQNEAQ. The CDR3 runs 15 residues. Losses at the gene ends were 3 bases for V and 6 bases for J; bases not matched to a gene: 5. The CDR3 region has the DNA TGTGCCAGCAGCTTGCCCGGGACAGCTAATTCACCCCTCCACTTT. As protein: CASSLPGTANSPLHF.

Many counts were recorded for this clonotype. The J gene is TRBJ1-1, the V gene TRBV7-2; TRBD1 matches 8 bases. V shed 5 bases and J 4 bases; nucleotides not matched to a gene: 6. Germline V gene data show CDR1 as SGHTA and CDR2 as FQGNSA. This CDR3 region has 14 residues. CDR3 protein: CASSPGQGSTEAFF. In DNA form, the CDR3 reads TGTGCCAGCAGCCCCGGACAGGGAAGCACTGAAGCTTTCTTT.

At least ten counts were recorded for this clonotype. The CDR3 sequence is CAISERALGEQYF. CDR3 DNA sequence: TGTGCCATCAGTGAAAGGGCCCTTGGGGAGCAGTACTTC. The genes are TRBV10-3 and TRBJ2-7; D remains unclear. The CDR3 is 13 amino acids. Trimming cost V 3 bases and J 7 bases, with 13 bases left between them. Per the germline V gene, CDR1 is ENHRY and CDR2 is SYGVKD.

This clonotype appeared many times. CDR3 DNA sequence: TGCAGTGCAACAGAGTTGGGACAGTCCTACAATGAGCAGTTCTTC. Its protein is CSATELGQSYNEQFF. The chain combines TRBV20-1 with TRBJ2-1, with 7 positions matching TRBD1. Trimming at V came to 6 bases and at J to 1 base, leaving 9 bases not matched to a gene. This CDR3 has 15 amino acids. Germline values: CDR1 DFQATT, CDR2 SNEGSKA (reference sequence).

This clonotype was counted many times. This chain links TRBV7-2 with TRBJ2-3, with unresolved D. The CDR3 covers 14 residues. Germline V gene data show CDR1 as SGHTA and CDR2 as FQGNSA. V lost 5 bases to trimming and J lost 2 bases, with 11 bases between them. CDR3 loop: CASSPPGTTDTQYF. CDR3 sequence (DNA): TGTGCCAGCAGCCCCCCAGGAACCACAGATACGCAGTATTTT.

This clonotype showed up many times. This chain connects TRBV7-2 to TRBJ1-5; 8 bases map to TRBD1. This CDR3 comprises 12 residues. Germline CDR1 and CDR2: SGHTA and FQGNSA. V was clipped by 4 bases and J by 11 bases; unmatched bases: 4. CDR3 amino acids: CASSYVQGAQHF. DNA of the CDR3: TGTGCCAGCAGCTACGTACAGGGGGCCCAGCATTTT.